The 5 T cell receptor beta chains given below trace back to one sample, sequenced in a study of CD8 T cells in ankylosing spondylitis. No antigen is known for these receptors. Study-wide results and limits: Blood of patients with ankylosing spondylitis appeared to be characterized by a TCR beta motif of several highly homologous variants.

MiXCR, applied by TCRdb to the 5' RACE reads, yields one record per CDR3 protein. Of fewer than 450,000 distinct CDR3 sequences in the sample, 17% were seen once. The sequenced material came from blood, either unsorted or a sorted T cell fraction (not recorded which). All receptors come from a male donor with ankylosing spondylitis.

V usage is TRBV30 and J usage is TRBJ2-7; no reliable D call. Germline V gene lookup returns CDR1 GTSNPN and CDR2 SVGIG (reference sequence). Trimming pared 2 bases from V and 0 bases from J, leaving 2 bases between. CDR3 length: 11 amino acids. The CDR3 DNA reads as TGTGCCTGGAGTAGCTCCTACGAGCAGTACTTC. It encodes CAWSSSYEQYF.

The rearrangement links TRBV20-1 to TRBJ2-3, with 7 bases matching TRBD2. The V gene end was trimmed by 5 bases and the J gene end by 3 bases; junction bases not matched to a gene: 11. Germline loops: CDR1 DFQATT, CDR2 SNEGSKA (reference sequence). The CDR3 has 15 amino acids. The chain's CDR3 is CSAAGDYYVTDTQYF. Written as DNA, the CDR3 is TGCAGTGCTGCGGGGGACTATTATGTGACAGATACGCAGTATTTT.

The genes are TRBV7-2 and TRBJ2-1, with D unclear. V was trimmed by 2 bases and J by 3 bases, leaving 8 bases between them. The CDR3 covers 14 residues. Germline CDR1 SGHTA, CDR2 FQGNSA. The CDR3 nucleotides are TGTGCCAGCAGCTTATTACCCGGCTACAATGAGCAGTTCTTC. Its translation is CASSLLPGYNEQFF.

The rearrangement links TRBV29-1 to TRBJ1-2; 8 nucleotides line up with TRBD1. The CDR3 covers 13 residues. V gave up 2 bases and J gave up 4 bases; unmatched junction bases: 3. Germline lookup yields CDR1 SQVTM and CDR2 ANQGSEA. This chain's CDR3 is CSVESQGAYGYTF. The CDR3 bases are TGCAGCGTTGAATCGCAGGGGGCCTATGGCTACACCTTC.

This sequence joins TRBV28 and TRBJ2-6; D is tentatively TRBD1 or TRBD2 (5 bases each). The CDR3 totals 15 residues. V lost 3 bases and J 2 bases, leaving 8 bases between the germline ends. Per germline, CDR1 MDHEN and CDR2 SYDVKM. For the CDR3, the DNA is TGTGCCAGCAGTTTGAGGGGCCCTGGGGCCAACGTCCTGACTTTC. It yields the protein CASSLRGPGANVLTF.